The 4 T cell receptor beta chains below were found in one sample sequenced in a study of regulatory T cells in long-lasting Graves disease. Combining iRepertoire HTBI primers with Arm-PCR of CDR3 regions, the authors built TCR beta libraries. TCRdb reprocessed the multiplex PCR reads via MiXCR and lists one record per CDR3 protein. The data contain around 340,000 distinct CDR3 sequences, 20% of them singletons. Described time point: persistent/refractory GD, antithyroid drugs over 5 years with positive TRAb. The authors made the TCR library using RNA they extracted from PBMCs. The specimen was peripheral blood mononuclear cells (PBMCs), collected when the disease was refractory, from a patient treated with antithyroid drugs. The source is a female donor with Graves disease.

This clonotype appeared a single time. A single base separates this from a much larger clone, so it may be a read error. The chain joins TRBV28 to TRBJ2-6; possibly TRBD1 for D (6 bases). The length of the CDR3 is 17 residues. Per the germline V gene, CDR1 is MDHEN and CDR2 is SYDVKM. CDR3: CASGLSGHRSGANVLTF. In DNA, the CDR3 is TGTGCCAGCGGTTTATCGGGACACCGCTCTGGGGCCAACGTCCTGACTTTC.

This clonotype was recorded at least ten times. The chain employs TRBV18 and TRBJ1-1; perhaps TRBD1 as D (6 bases). V dropped 0 bases and J dropped 6 bases, with 14 bases sitting between them. CDR1 and CDR2 (germline): KGHSH, LQKENI. This CDR3 comprises 15 residues. The CDR3 nucleotides are TGTGCCAGCTCACCACCCACAGGGCTGGCGTCTGAAGCTTTCTTT. Amino acids: CASSPPTGLASEAFF.

The rearrangement links TRBV28 to TRBJ1-5, with D perhaps matching TRBD1 (6 bases). The CDR3 is 15 amino acids. Trimming removed 5 bases from V and 0 bases from J, with 11 bases in between. Germline CDR1 MDHEN, CDR2 SYDVKM. CDR3 sequence reads: CASSGDRYSNQPQHF. CDR3 nucleotide sequence: TGTGCCAGCAGTGGCGACAGGTATAGCAATCAGCCCCAGCATTTT.

This clonotype has a count of ten or more. The rearrangement uses TRBV12-3 or TRBV12-4 and TRBJ2-7; the D gene is possibly TRBD2 (7 bases). The germline V and J ends were trimmed by 6 bases and 11 bases, with 23 bases remaining between them. The CDR3 runs 14 residues. CDR3 residues: CASSQAQGRGTKYF. DNA for the CDR3: TGTGCCAGCAGCCAGGCGCAGGGGAGGGGGACTAAGTACTTC.